The 12 T cell receptor beta chains below come from one sample, sequenced in a study of CD8+CD57+ T cells in acquired aplastic anemia. Profiles of TCR beta VDJ and CDR3 were generated from a genomic DNA template. TCRdb ran MiXCR on the reads and lists one entry per CDR3 protein. The repertoire holds over 150,000 distinct CDR3 sequences, with 63% as singletons. Patients picked for sequencing had shown CD8+CD57+ cell expansion detected by flow cytometry. Sequences were obtained from sorted CD4+, CD8+, or CD8+CD57+ T cells (not recorded which) from PBMCs. These receptors originate from a human donor with aplastic anemia.

This clonotype showed up just once. CDR3 DNA sequence: TGTGCCAGCAGTTTTAGACAGGGAAGTTCACCCCTCCACTTT. It translates to CASSFRQGSSPLHF. This chain uses TRBV12-3 or TRBV12-4 with TRBJ1-6; TRBD1 aligns across 7 bases. There are 14 residues in the CDR3. The J segment lost 9 bases and the V segment lost 3 bases, leaving 5 bases of the junction unmatched.

This chain links TRBV10-2 with TRBJ2-7; 8 bases line up with TRBD1. The CDR3 covers 14 residues. The germline gives CDR1 WSHSY, CDR2 SAAADI. V lost 3 bases to trimming and J lost 5 bases; unmatched junction nucleotides: 6. This chain's CDR3 is CASSEDRGGDEQYF. CDR3 coding DNA: TGCGCCAGCAGTGAAGACAGGGGAGGCGACGAGCAGTACTTC.

The chain combines TRBV7-8 with TRBJ2-1; 8 nucleotides agree with TRBD2. CDR1 and CDR2 (germline): SGHVS, FQNEAQ. The V gene end was trimmed by 0 bases and the J gene end by 2 bases; junction bases not matched to a gene: 6. This CDR3 has 17 residues. The CDR3 region has the DNA TGTGCCAGCAGCTTAGCAAGACTAGCGAGGGCCTACAATGAGCAGTTCTTC. Encoded protein: CASSLARLARAYNEQFF.

The V and J genes are TRBV2 and TRBJ1-2, with TRBD1 as a possible D gene (6 bases). The CDR3 is made up of 14 amino acids. Germline CDR1 is SNHLY and CDR2 is FYNNEI. Trimming removed 6 bases from V and 4 bases from J, with 15 bases in between. CDR3 sequence (DNA): TGTGCCAGCAGGTCCACAGGGTCCGGCTATGGCTACACCTTC. This translates into CASRSTGSGYGYTF. Full variable domain (missing parts from reference TRBV2 and TRBJ1-2): EPEVTQTPSHQVTQMGQEVILRCVPISNHLYFYWYRQILGQKVEFLVSFYNNEISEKSEIFDDQFSVERPDGSNFTLKIRSTKLEDSAMYFCASRSTGSGYGYTFGSGTRLTVV.

The CDR3 is CASSTRTNEQFF. The CDR3 nucleotides read TGTGCCAGCAGCACCAGGACCAATGAGCAGTTCTTC. The chain employs TRBV7-9 and TRBJ2-1; no clear D. Germline loops: CDR1 SEHNR, CDR2 FQNEAQ (reference sequence). V dropped 5 bases and J dropped 6 bases, with 8 bases sitting between them. CDR3 length: 12 amino acids.

This clonotype was picked up many times. The chain couples TRBV6-1 to TRBJ1-5; 7 bases agree with TRBD1. J lost 3 bases, V lost 0 bases, and 5 bases had no gene match. CDR1 MNHNS and CDR2 SASEGT come from the germline V gene. The CDR3 contains 16 residues. Here the CDR3 DNA reads TGTGCCAGCAGTGAAGCTGGGGACAGCCTCAATCAGCCCCAGCATTTT. This codes for CASSEAGDSLNQPQHF.

V usage is TRBV5-1 and J usage is TRBJ2-7; no firm D call. The CDR3 extends over 12 amino acids. V was shortened by 0 bases and J by 5 bases, with 6 bases between the two germline ends. Germline V CDR1 and CDR2: SGHRS, YFSETQ. Written as DNA, the CDR3 is TGCGCCAGCAGCTTGGAGCGCAACGAGCAGTACTTC. The encoded protein is CASSLERNEQYF.

This chain joins TRBV19 and TRBJ1-1, with TRBD1 matching over 7 bases. This CDR3 has 16 amino acids. The V gene end was trimmed by 9 bases and the J gene end by 6 bases; junction bases not matched to a gene: 19. Germline V gives CDR1 LNHDA, CDR2 SQIVND (reference sequence). Written as DNA, the CDR3 is TGTGCCAGCGGATTCTTACCGGGACAGAGTTTTTCTGAAGCTTTCTTT. It yields the protein CASGFLPGQSFSEAFF.

This clonotype has a count of ten or more. This sequence joins TRBV9 and TRBJ1-5; D call uncertain. Trimming pared 0 bases from V and 0 bases from J, leaving 7 bases between. Per germline, CDR1 SGDLS and CDR2 YYNGEE. This CDR3 region has 15 residues. The CDR3 spells CASSVGPGSNQPQHF. The CDR3 coding sequence is TGTGCCAGCAGCGTAGGCCCGGGTAGCAATCAGCCCCAGCATTTT.

The chain is built from TRBV7-2 and TRBJ2-7; possible D gene TRBD1, 5 bases. CDR1 and CDR2 from the germline V gene are SGHTA and FQGNSA. The ends were cut back, 1 base at V and 2 bases at J, with 12 bases in the middle. This CDR3 comprises 15 residues. The CDR3 sequence: CASSLDIRVTYEQYF. The CDR3 nucleotides are TGTGCCAGCAGCTTAGATATCAGGGTCACCTACGAGCAGTACTTC. Together with reference TRBV7-2 and TRBJ2-7, the CDR3 gives the full variable domain: GAGVSQSPSNKVTEKGKDVELRCDPISGHTALYWYRQSLGQGLEFLIYFQGNSAPDKSGLPSDRFSAERTGGSVSTLTIQRTQQEDSAVYLCASSLDIRVTYEQYFGPGTRLTVT.

This clonotype was seen at least ten times. This sequence joins TRBV19 and TRBJ1-4; 9 nucleotides line up with TRBD1. This CDR3 has 14 residues. Germline loops: CDR1 LNHDA, CDR2 SQIVND (reference sequence). The J segment lost 4 bases and the V segment lost 8 bases, leaving 5 bases of the junction unmatched. CDR3 coding DNA: TGTGCCAGTTCCCCGGGACAGGGTAATGAAAAACTGTTTTTT. Translation gives CASSPGQGNEKLFF.

The chain employs TRBV7-2 and TRBJ2-7; tentatively, D is TRBD1 (6 bases). With 3 bases removed from V and 2 bases from J, the gap between germline ends came to 14 bases. There are 15 residues in the CDR3. The V gene's germline CDR1 is SGHTA and CDR2 FQGNSA. CDR3 DNA sequence: TGTGCCAGCAGCTTTGTCAGACAGGAAACCTACGAGCAGTACTTC. It translates to CASSFVRQETYEQYF.